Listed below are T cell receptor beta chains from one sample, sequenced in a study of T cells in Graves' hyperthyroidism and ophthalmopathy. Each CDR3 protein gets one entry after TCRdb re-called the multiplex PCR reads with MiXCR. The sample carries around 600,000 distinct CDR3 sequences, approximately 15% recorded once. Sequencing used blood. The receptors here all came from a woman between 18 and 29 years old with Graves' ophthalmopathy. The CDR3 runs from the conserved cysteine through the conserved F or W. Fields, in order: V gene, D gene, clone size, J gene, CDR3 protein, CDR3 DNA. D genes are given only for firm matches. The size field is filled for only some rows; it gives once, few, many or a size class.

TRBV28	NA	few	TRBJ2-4	CASSLAGRKNIQYF	TGTGCCAGCAGTCTCGCGGGACGAAAAAACATTCAGTACTTC
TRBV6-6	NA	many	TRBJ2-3	CASSYPGGDTQYF	TGTGCCAGCAGTTACCCGGGTGGGGATACGCAGTATTTT
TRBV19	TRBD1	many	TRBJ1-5	CASSMDRGVNQPQHF	TGTGCCAGTAGTATGGACAGGGGTGTTAATCAGCCCCAGCATTTT
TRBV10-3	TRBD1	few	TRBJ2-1	CASQDRVDEQLF	TGTGCCAGCCAGGACAGGGTAGATGAGCAGCTCTTC
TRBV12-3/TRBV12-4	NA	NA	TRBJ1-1	CASSRNNPEAFF	TGTGCCAGCAGCAGAAATAACCCTGAAGCTTTCTTT
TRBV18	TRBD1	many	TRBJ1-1	CASSPGQGAQGTEAFF	TGTGCCAGCTCACCAGGACAGGGGGCGCAAGGCACTGAAGCTTTCTTT
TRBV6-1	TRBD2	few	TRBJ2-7	CASSLPGLAVNEQYF	TGTGCCAGCAGCCTGCCGGGACTAGCTGTTAACGAGCAGTACTTC
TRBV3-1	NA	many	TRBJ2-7	CASSQQRDDYEQYF	TGTGCCAGCAGCCAGCAAAGGGATGACTACGAGCAGTACTTC
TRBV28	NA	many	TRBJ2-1	CASSLRTGALYNEQFF	TGTGCCAGCAGTTTGAGAACGGGAGCCCTTTACAATGAGCAGTTCTTC
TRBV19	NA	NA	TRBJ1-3	CATGGSGNTIYF	TGTGCCACGGGGGGTTCAGGAAACACCATATATTTT
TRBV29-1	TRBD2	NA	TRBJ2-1	CSVGGGSGRAYNNEQFF	TGCAGCGTTGGGGGCGGTAGCGGGAGGGCCTATAACAATGAGCAGTTCTTC
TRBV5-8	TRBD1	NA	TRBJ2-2	CASSTGTGVAGELFF	TGTGCCAGCAGCACCGGGACAGGGGTCGCCGGGGAGCTGTTTTTT
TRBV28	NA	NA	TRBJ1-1	CASSLISLGGKNTEAFF	TGTGCCAGCAGTTTAATCTCGCTGGGAGGCAAGAACACTGAAGCTTTCTTT
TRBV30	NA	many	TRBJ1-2	CAWRGQLNYGYTF	TGTGCCTGGAGAGGTCAGCTAAACTATGGCTACACCTTC
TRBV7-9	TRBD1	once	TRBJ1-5	CASSLGDRSAVQPQHF	TGTGCCAGCAGCTTAGGGGACAGGTCTGCGGTTCAGCCCCAGCATTTT
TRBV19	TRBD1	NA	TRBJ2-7	CASSIRVTGGNEQYF	TGTGCCAGTAGTATCCGGGTGACAGGGGGCAACGAGCAGTACTTC
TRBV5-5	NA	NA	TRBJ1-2	CASNPGPDNYGYTF	TGTGCCAGCAACCCGGGACCGGATAACTATGGCTACACCTTC
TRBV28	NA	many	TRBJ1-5	CASSYGRVRSLQPQHF	TGTGCCAGCAGCTACGGACGGGTGAGGTCTCTTCAGCCCCAGCATTTT
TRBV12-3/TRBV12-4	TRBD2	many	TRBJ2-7	CASSFDDPLAGGLYEQYF	TGTGCCAGCAGTTTTGACGACCCCCTAGCGGGAGGGCTATACGAGCAGTACTTC
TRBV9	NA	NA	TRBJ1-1	CASSTRGGFYTEAFF	TGTGCCAGCAGCACTCGAGGGGGGTTTTACACTGAAGCTTTCTTT
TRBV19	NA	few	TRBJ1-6	CASSMSSGGGYNSPLHF	TGTGCCAGTAGTATGTCATCGGGCGGCGGCTATAATTCACCCCTCCACTTT
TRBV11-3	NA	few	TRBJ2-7	CASSYSEGDAYEQYF	TGTGCCAGCAGTTATTCGGAGGGGGACGCCTACGAGCAGTACTTC
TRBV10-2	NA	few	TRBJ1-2	CASSESSGYGYTF	TGCGCCAGCAGTGAGTCCTCGGGCTATGGCTACACCTTC
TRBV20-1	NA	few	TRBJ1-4	CSARDLSSSNEKLFF	TGCAGTGCTAGAGATCTGTCCAGTTCTAATGAAAAACTGTTTTTT
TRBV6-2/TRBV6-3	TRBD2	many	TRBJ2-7	CASSYYALFSGSYEQYF	TGTGCCAGCAGTTACTATGCCCTCTTTAGCGGGAGTTACGAGCAGTACTTC
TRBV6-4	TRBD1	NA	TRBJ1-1	CASGQARTGGNTEAFF	TGTGCCAGCGGACAGGCCCGGACAGGCGGGAACACTGAAGCTTTCTTT
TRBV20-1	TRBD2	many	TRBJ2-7	CSATLAGYPAYEQYF	TGCAGTGCAACACTAGCGGGATACCCTGCCTACGAGCAGTACTTC
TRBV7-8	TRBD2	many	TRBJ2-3	CASSIPAGATDTQYF	TGTGCCAGCAGCATACCAGCGGGAGCCACAGATACGCAGTATTTT
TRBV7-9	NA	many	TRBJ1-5	CASSVDSGSNQPQHF	TGTGCCAGCAGCGTAGACAGTGGATCTAATCAGCCCCAGCATTTT
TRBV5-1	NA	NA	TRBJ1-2	CASSSDLHNGRGYTF	TGCGCCAGCAGCTCGGACCTACACAACGGAAGGGGCTACACCTTC